What follows is one TCR beta chain and its context. Its cognate antigen is unknown. This sample is drawn from a study of blood T cells in healthy people across ages. Together with a sample-barcoded 5' primer, a J-beta primer mix was included in a second PCR lasting about 7 to 11 cycles. TCRdb itself ran the 5' RACE reads through MiXCR, one entry per CDR3 protein. The profile shows approximately 780,000 distinct CDR3 sequences, around 24% of them singletons. Study-level findings and limits: Those diversity estimates obtained from one million T cells were thought to be underestimates.

Germline V gene data show CDR1 as MNHEY and CDR2 as SMNVEV (reference sequence). V lost 4 bases to trimming and J lost 2 bases; unmatched junction nucleotides: 2. The CDR3 has 15 amino acids. These data were also filed under a second study, of T cells of mothers and their children.

This chain connects TRBV27 to TRBJ1-6; TRBD1 agrees at 7 bases. The sequenced sample was blood. This TCR derives from a boy between 5 and 17 years old in good health. The CDR3 loop reads CASSSGGTYNSPLHF. The CDR3 DNA is TGTGCCAGCAGTTCAGGGGGAACCTATAATTCACCCCTCCACTTT.